The sequence of this TCR beta chain was determined in a study of PD-1 blockade in classical Hodgkin lymphoma. Of note for this clone: Antigen: not known.

General study results and limits: Anyone who began nivolumab under 1 year after ASCT was excluded. By cycle point C4D1, TCR diversity had risen significantly in CD4+ cells (but not CD8+ cells). Diversity similar to that of newly diagnosed patients was seen at baseline in complete responders.

Produced via immunoSEQ multiplex PCR; TCRdb's table is partial and in-frame only. This sample has fewer than 50,000 clones; about 88% occur once, and the top ten carry just over 5.5%. Germline loops: CDR1 SGHNT, CDR2 YYREEE (reference sequence). The CDR3 extends over 15 amino acids. V dropped 4 bases and J dropped 3; count of bases not matched to a gene: 10. Every patient experienced relapse after autologous stem cell transplantation, and brentuximab vedotin exposure varied. Patients showed best responses of complete response, partial response or progressive disease. The TCR comes from a human donor with classical Hodgkin lymphoma. The J gene is TRBJ2-7, the V gene TRBV5-4; 7 nucleotides line up with TRBD1. Sequencing was performed on peripheral blood mononuclear cells (PBMCs), taken before the second cycle of nivolumab. The CDR3 bases are TGTGCCAGCAGCACAGCCCCGACAGGGAGCTACGAGCAGTACTTC. Translation gives CASSTAPTGSYEQYF. Complete variable domain (other parts from reference TRBV5-4 and TRBJ2-7): ETGVTQSPTHLIKTRGQQVTLRCSSQSGHNTVSWYQQALGQGPQFIFQYYREEENGRGNFPPRFSGLQFPNYSSELNVNALELDDSALYLCASSTAPTGSYEQYFGPGTRLTVT.